One and the same sample provided the 32 T cell receptor beta chains below, sequenced in a study of regulatory T cells in long-lasting Graves disease (dated by TCRdb to 2020 to 2023). Receptor amplification or capture employed multiplex PCR. Instrument on record: Illumina HiSeq 4000. TCR beta libraries were built with iRepertoire HTBI primers and Arm-PCR amplification of CDR3 regions. Clones were called with MiXCR by TCRdb after fastp trimmed the public reads at Q25, and only in-frame beta chains were retained. Entries that share a CDR3 protein sequence are merged under the most common genes and DNA. For this sample the table gives 300,000 to 350,000 distinct CDR3 sequences, of which about 19% were detected only once. The ten largest clones add up to less than 35% of the sample. The time point label of this sample denotes: persistent/refractory GD, antithyroid drugs over 5 years with positive TRAb. For both TCR sequencing and RNA sequencing, RNA was extracted from PBMCs using TRIzol.

The sample in question was peripheral blood mononuclear cells (PBMCs), obtained when the disease was refractory, from a patient treated with antithyroid drugs. The receptors shown here come from a female donor with Graves disease.

J is TRBJ1-1 and V is TRBV19, with D unresolved. V was shortened by 4 bases and J by 7 bases, with 13 bases between the two germline ends. This CDR3 contains 13 residues. Germline V lookup: CDR1 LNHDA, CDR2 SQIVND (reference sequence). CDR3 bases: TGTGCCAGTAGTACGCTTACCTTCAATGAAGCTTTCTTT. Protein product: CASSTLTFNEAFF.

There are a few counts of this clonotype. The chain joins TRBV18 to TRBJ2-7; TRBD1 aligns across 8 bases. The trim removed 4 bases at V and 6 bases at J, leaving 11 bases unmatched. This CDR3 is built from 15 residues. In germline, CDR1 is KGHSH, CDR2 LQKENI. CDR3 sequence (DNA): TGTGCCAGCTCACAATCTCCAGGGGGCTTATTCGAGCAGTACTTC. Amino acid sequence: CASSQSPGGLFEQYF.

This clonotype has ten or more counts. The chain combines TRBV11-2 with TRBJ2-5; D ambiguous. The V gene lost 5 bases and the J gene lost 4 bases, with 11 bases spanning the gap. CDR1 is SGHAT and CDR2 is FQNNGV in the germline V gene. The CDR3 totals 13 residues. The CDR3 DNA follows: TGTGCCAGCAGCCGCTCGGTAGGAGAGACCCAGTACTTC. It encodes CASSRSVGETQYF.

This clonotype came up a few times. The chain employs TRBV29-1 and TRBJ2-7, with D uncertain. V was trimmed by 7 bases and J by 2 bases, leaving 12 bases between them. The CDR3 covers 12 residues. Germline V gene lookup returns CDR1 SQVTM and CDR2 ANQGSEA. CDR3 protein: CSAAGSPYEQYF. The CDR3, as DNA: TGCAGCGCTGCCGGGTCCCCCTACGAGCAGTACTTC.

This chain links TRBV25-1 with TRBJ2-7; weak D call: TRBD2 (5 bases). CDR1 and CDR2 (germline): MGHDK, SYGVNS. The ends were cut back, 3 bases at V and 6 bases at J, with 12 bases in the middle. The CDR3 runs to 13 residues. CDR3 sequence reads: CASSDPLASEQYF. CDR3 DNA: TGTGCCAGCAGTGACCCGTTAGCGTCCGAGCAGTACTTC.

This clonotype was seen at least ten times. The rearrangement joins TRBV2 to TRBJ2-7, with 7 bases identical to TRBD1. The CDR3 consists of 12 residues. V gave up 7 bases and J gave up 2 bases; unmatched junction bases: 2. Germline CDR1 is SNHLY and CDR2 is FYNNEI. CDR3 in DNA: TGTGCCAGCACCGGGACAGCCTACGAGCAGTACTTC. Amino acid sequence: CASTGTAYEQYF.

The sample holds many counts of this clonotype. The gene calls are TRBV12-3 or TRBV12-4 and TRBJ1-5, with D perhaps TRBD1 (5 bases). With 2 bases removed from V and 9 bases from J, the gap between germline ends came to 20 bases. This CDR3 is built from 16 residues. The DNA of the CDR3 is TGTGCCAGCAGTTTATCAGGGCCGAGAGACATTCCGCCCCAGCATTTT. Its protein product is CASSLSGPRDIPPQHF.

The chain uses TRBV6-1 and TRBJ2-1; D is unresolved. Germline V CDR1 and CDR2: MNHNS, SASEGT. V shed 2 bases and J shed 8 bases, with 7 bases lying between them. The CDR3 is 12 residues long. DNA for the CDR3: TGTGCCAGCAGTGAAACTCGCGATGAGCAGTTCTTC. Its protein is CASSETRDEQFF.

This clonotype came up a few times. This chain uses TRBV9 with TRBJ2-2; the match to TRBD2 covers 8 bases. The CDR3 sequence is 16 residues long. Germline lookup yields CDR1 SGDLS and CDR2 YYNGEE. V shed 4 bases and J 1 base; nucleotides not matched to a gene: 6. The DNA for the CDR3 is TGTGCCAGCAGCCCCCGGACTAGCTTGAACACCGGGGAGCTGTTTTTT. Translating gives CASSPRTSLNTGELFF.

This clonotype came up many times. The CDR3 bases are TGTGCCAGCTCCCTTCGGGGGGCAAGTGGCGCCTACGAGCAGTACTTC. It encodes CASSLRGASGAYEQYF. This chain connects TRBV6-2 or TRBV6-3 to TRBJ2-7; D might be TRBD2 (7 bases). Germline V CDR1 and CDR2: MNHEY, SVGEGT. The CDR3 length is 16 residues. Trimming removed 8 bases from V and 2 bases from J, with 22 bases in between.

This clonotype was recorded many times. The J gene is TRBJ2-7, the V gene TRBV20-1; the D is unclear. With 1 base removed from V and 2 bases from J, the gap between germline ends came to 15 bases. This CDR3 is built from 15 residues. Per germline, CDR1 DFQATT and CDR2 SNEGSKA (reference sequence). CDR3 DNA: TGCAGTGCTAGAGTCCGCGGAGCGTTCGCCTACGAGCAGTACTTC. Amino acids: CSARVRGAFAYEQYF.

This clonotype has ten or more counts. The chain links TRBV28 to TRBJ2-7, with 11 bases aligning to TRBD2. The CDR3 covers 13 residues. The germline V gene has CDR1 MDHEN and CDR2 SYDVKM. Losses at the gene ends were 6 bases for V and 5 bases for J; bases not matched to a gene: 3. DNA of the CDR3: TGTGCCAGCAGACTGACTAGCGGGAACGAGCAGTACTTC. Translating gives CASRLTSGNEQYF. Looking up the rest from reference TRBV28 and TRBJ2-7 gives the full variable domain: DVKVTQSSRYLVKRTGEKVFLECVQDMDHENMFWYRQDPGLGLRLIYFSYDVKMKEKGDIPEGYSVSREKKERFSLILESASTNQTSMYLCASRLTSGNEQYFGPGTRLTVT.

This clonotype was counted only a few times. The CDR3 sequence: CASSGAAMNTEAFF. The CDR3 DNA reads TGCGCCAGCAGTGGGGCAGCTATGAACACTGAAGCTTTCTTT. The J gene is TRBJ1-1, the V gene TRBV5-1, with D perhaps matching TRBD1 (5 bases). The CDR3 is 14 amino acids. The V and J ends lost 5 bases and 0 bases respectively, with 11 bases between them. The germline V gene encodes CDR1 SGHRS and CDR2 YFSETQ.

V and J are TRBV25-1 and TRBJ2-7, with 8 bases identical to TRBD2. Germline-derived CDR1 and CDR2 are MGHDK and SYGVNS. Losses at the gene ends were 5 bases for V and 6 bases for J; bases not matched to a gene: 6. CDR3 length: 13 amino acids. In DNA, the CDR3 is TGTGCCAGCAGTTCGGGACTAGTAATCGAGCAGTACTTC. Its protein product is CASSSGLVIEQYF.

This clonotype was counted only a few times. The chain combines TRBV6-1 with TRBJ1-1, with 8 nucleotides matching TRBD1. V shed 6 bases, J shed 0 bases, and the junction held 9 bases outside the gene matches. The germline V gene encodes CDR1 MNHNS and CDR2 SASEGT. This CDR3 has 16 amino acids. The CDR3 protein is CASRRTGRVMNTEAFF. CDR3 DNA sequence: TGTGCCAGCAGACGGACAGGGCGGGTCATGAACACTGAAGCTTTCTTT.

This clonotype was counted many times. The V and J genes are TRBV20-1 and TRBJ1-1, with D hard to call. Germline V gene data show CDR1 as DFQATT and CDR2 as SNEGSKA (reference sequence). Trimming took 0 bases from V and 9 from J, leaving 11 bases between them. This CDR3 comprises 12 residues. Here the CDR3 reads CSARDGPGQAFF. DNA of the CDR3: TGCAGTGCTAGAGACGGTCCAGGACAAGCTTTCTTT.

This clonotype has ten or more counts. The CDR3 nucleotides are TGTGCCAGCAGTTTATGGAGTAATGGCTACACCTTC. It yields the protein CASSLWSNGYTF. The chain has TRBV12-3 or TRBV12-4 and TRBJ1-2; the D is unclear. V was trimmed by 2 bases and J by 6 bases, leaving 7 bases between them. The length of the CDR3 is 12 residues.

This clonotype has at least ten counts. The chain joins TRBV6-2 or TRBV6-3 to TRBJ2-7; tentatively, D is TRBD1 (6 bases). This CDR3 has 14 amino acids. V lost 0 bases, J lost 0 bases, and 6 bases lay in between. Germline CDR1 is MNHEY and CDR2 is SVGEGT. CDR3 loop: CASSYSDSSYEQYF. The CDR3 DNA sequence: TGTGCCAGCAGTTACTCGGACAGCTCCTACGAGCAGTACTTC.

The chain couples TRBV11-2 to TRBJ1-4; D unresolved. Germline V gene lookup returns CDR1 SGHAT and CDR2 FQNNGV. The CDR3 is made up of 15 amino acids. V was trimmed by 2 bases and J by 6 bases, leaving 13 bases between them. The CDR3 DNA is TGTGCCAGCAGCTTAAAGGGTGAATTTGATGAAAAACTGTTTTTT. Amino acid sequence: CASSLKGEFDEKLFF. Using reference TRBV11-2 and TRBJ1-4 for the parts outside the CDR3, the full variable domain is EAGVAQSPRYKIIEKRQSVAFWCNPISGHATLYWYQQILGQGPKLLIQFQNNGVVDDSQLPKDRFSAERLKGVDSTLKIQPAKLEDSAVYLCASSLKGEFDEKLFFGSGTQLSVL.

This chain joins TRBV6-1 and TRBJ2-1; possible D gene TRBD1, 5 bases. From germline, CDR1 is MNHNS and CDR2 SASEGT. The ends were cut back, 6 bases at V and 6 bases at J, with 15 bases in the middle. This CDR3 region has 14 residues. The CDR3 sequence: CASSETVRSNEQFF. The CDR3 DNA reads TGTGCCAGCAGCGAGACAGTTAGGTCCAATGAGCAGTTCTTC.

The V and J genes are TRBV6-1 and TRBJ2-5; 14 bases are a match to TRBD2. V was pared by 6 bases and J by 5 bases, with 2 bases of the junction left unmatched. This CDR3 contains 14 residues. The V gene's germline CDR1 is MNHNS and CDR2 SASEGT. The chain's CDR3 is CASRTSGGAETQYF. The CDR3 DNA sequence: TGTGCCAGCAGGACTAGCGGGGGGGCGGAGACCCAGTACTTC.

This clonotype was counted only a few times. A much larger clonotype is one base distant, so this may be a read error. The chain carries TRBV12-3 or TRBV12-4 and TRBJ2-2; either TRBD1 or TRBD2 may supply D (5 bases each). This CDR3 region has 12 residues. The CDR3 nucleotides read TGTGCCAGCAGTCCAGGGAACGGGGAGCTGGTTTTT. The encoded protein is CASSPGNGELVF.

About this clonotype: This may be a read error, as it is one base from a much larger clone. This chain joins TRBV18 and TRBJ1-2; tentative D call: TRBD1 (6 bases). The germline V gene has CDR1 KGHSH and CDR2 LQKENI. This CDR3 has 15 amino acids. CDR3 sequence: CAGSEWSRGNYGYTF. The CDR3 bases are TGTGCCGGCTCGGAGTGGAGCAGGGGCAACTATGGCTACACCTTC.

The J gene is TRBJ2-1, the V gene TRBV12-3 or TRBV12-4, with 8 positions matching TRBD2. J gave up 4 bases and V 3 bases, and 11 bases lay outside the gene matches. The CDR3 has 17 residues. CDR3 bases: TGTGCCAGCAGTTTCAGGGTAAGACTAGCGCCGTACAATGAGCAGTTCTTC. Translating it yields CASSFRVRLAPYNEQFF.

This clonotype was observed many times. The rearrangement uses TRBV27 and TRBJ1-5; 7 bases align to TRBD1. Germline V lookup: CDR1 MNHEY, CDR2 SMNVEV (reference sequence). The CDR3 length is 14 residues. V dropped 8 bases and J dropped 2; count of bases not matched to a gene: 6. CDR3 bases: TGTGCCAGCGCTATCGACAGGGGCAATCAGCCCCAGCATTTT. Amino acid sequence: CASAIDRGNQPQHF.

In regard to this clonotype: This may stem from a read error, because a much larger clone lies one nucleotide away. The rearrangement links TRBV29-1 to TRBJ2-7; a possible D gene is TRBD2 (5 bases). Trimming took 4 bases from V and 2 from J, leaving 21 bases between them. Germline lookup yields CDR1 SQVTM and CDR2 ANQGSEA. CDR3 length: 16 residues. CDR3 sequence: CSVGGFWGVKTYEQYF. CDR3 DNA sequence: TGCAGCGTTGGAGGATTTTGGGGAGTGAAAACCTACGAGCAGTACTTC.

This clonotype was seen only a few times. The chain employs TRBV27 and TRBJ2-2; no clear D. This CDR3 has 13 amino acids. Germline assignment: CDR1 MNHEY and CDR2 SMNVEV (reference sequence). Trimming took off 10 bases at V and 2 bases at J, with 11 bases between the two ends. The CDR3 nucleotides are TGTGCCATAGGCCTAGTAAACACCGGGGAGCTGTTTTTT. Its protein product is CAIGLVNTGELFF.

The V and J genes are TRBV12-3 or TRBV12-4 and TRBJ2-5; a possible D gene is TRBD1 (6 bases). V was trimmed by 4 bases and J by 5 bases, leaving 14 bases between them. CDR3 length equals 14 residues. In DNA form, the CDR3 reads TGTGCCAGCAGTTCGGGACACCGGCGGGAGACCCAGTACTTC. Encoded protein: CASSSGHRRETQYF.

This clonotype was seen more than once but under ten times. The chain carries TRBV5-4 and TRBJ2-7; 9 bases agree with TRBD2. Germline V gene lookup returns CDR1 SGHNT and CDR2 YYREEE (reference sequence). CDR3 length: 15 residues. Trimming at V came to 4 bases and at J to 5 bases, leaving 10 bases not matched to a gene. CDR3 protein: CASSPTGERGDEQYF. The CDR3 DNA follows: TGTGCCAGCAGCCCTACGGGGGAGCGGGGGGACGAGCAGTACTTC. The full variable domain, in which reference TRBV5-4 and TRBJ2-7 provide the parts outside the CDR3, is ETGVTQSPTHLIKTRGQQVTLRCSSQSGHNTVSWYQQALGQGPQFIFQYYREEENGRGNFPPRFSGLQFPNYSSELNVNALELDDSALYLCASSPTGERGDEQYFGPGTRLTVT.

This clonotype was recorded at least ten times. The CDR3 loop reads CSARGIMGAPTFAEAFF. The DNA for the CDR3 is TGCAGTGCTAGAGGGATTATGGGGGCACCAACATTCGCTGAAGCTTTCTTT. The rearrangement joins TRBV20-1 to TRBJ1-1, with D tentatively TRBD1 (6 bases). The V gene's germline CDR1 is DFQATT and CDR2 SNEGSKA (reference sequence). The CDR3 is 17 residues long. V dropped 1 base and J dropped 6 bases, with 24 bases sitting between them.

The V call is TRBV2, the J call TRBJ2-1, with TRBD2 identical over 8 bases. The V segment lost 8 bases and the J segment 0 bases; nucleotides outside the gene matches: 18. The CDR3 covers 19 residues. The V gene's germline CDR1 is SNHLY and CDR2 FYNNEI. The CDR3 sequence is CASSGMGRGAYYSYNEQFF. As DNA, the CDR3 is TGTGCCAGCTCGGGTATGGGGCGGGGGGCTTACTACTCCTACAATGAGCAGTTCTTC.

This sequence joins TRBV19 and TRBJ2-7, with 7 bases fitting TRBD1. The length of the CDR3 is 13 residues. J lost 2 bases, V lost 7 bases, and 5 bases had no gene match. Germline V gene lookup returns CDR1 LNHDA and CDR2 SQIVND (reference sequence). The CDR3 region is CASTDRRTYEQYF. Here the CDR3 DNA reads TGTGCCAGTACGGACAGGAGGACCTACGAGCAGTACTTC.